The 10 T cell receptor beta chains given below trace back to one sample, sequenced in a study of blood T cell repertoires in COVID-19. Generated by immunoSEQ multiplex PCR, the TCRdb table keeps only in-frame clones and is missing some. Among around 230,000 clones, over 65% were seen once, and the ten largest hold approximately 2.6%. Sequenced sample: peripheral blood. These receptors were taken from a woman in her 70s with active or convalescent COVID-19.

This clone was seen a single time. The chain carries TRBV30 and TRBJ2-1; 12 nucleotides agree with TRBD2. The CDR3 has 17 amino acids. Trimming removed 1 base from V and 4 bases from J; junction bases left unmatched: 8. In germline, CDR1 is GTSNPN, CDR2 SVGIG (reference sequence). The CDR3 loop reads CAWSGSKTSGGYNEQFF. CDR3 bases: TGTGCCTGGAGTGGGTCCAAGACTAGCGGGGGATACAATGAGCAGTTCTTC. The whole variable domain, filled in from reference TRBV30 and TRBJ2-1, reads SQTIHQWPATLVQPVGSPLSLECTVEGTSNPNLYWYRQAAGRGLQLLFYSVGIGQISSEVPQNLSASRPQDRQFILSSKKLLLSDSGFYLCAWSGSKTSGGYNEQFFGPGTRLTVL.

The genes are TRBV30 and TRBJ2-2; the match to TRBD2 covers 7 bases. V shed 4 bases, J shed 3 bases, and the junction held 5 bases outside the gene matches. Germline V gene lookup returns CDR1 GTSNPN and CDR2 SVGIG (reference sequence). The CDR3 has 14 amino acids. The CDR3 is CAWTAGRHTGELFF. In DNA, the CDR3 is TGTGCCTGGACGGCCGGGAGGCACACCGGGGAGCTGTTTTTT.

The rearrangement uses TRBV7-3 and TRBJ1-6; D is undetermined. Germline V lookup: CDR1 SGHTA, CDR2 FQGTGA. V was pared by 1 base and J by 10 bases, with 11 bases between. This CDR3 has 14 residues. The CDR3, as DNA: TGTGCCAGCAGCTTAAGTCTCAGTGGCTCACCCCTCCACTTT. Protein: CASSLSLSGSPLHF.

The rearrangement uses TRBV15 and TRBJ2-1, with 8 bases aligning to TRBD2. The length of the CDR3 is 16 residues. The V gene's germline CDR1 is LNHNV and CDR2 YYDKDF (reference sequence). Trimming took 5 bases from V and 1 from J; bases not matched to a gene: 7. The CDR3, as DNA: TGTGCCACCAGCCGCCTTACTAGCGGTTCCTACAATGAGCAGTTCTTC. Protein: CATSRLTSGSYNEQFF.

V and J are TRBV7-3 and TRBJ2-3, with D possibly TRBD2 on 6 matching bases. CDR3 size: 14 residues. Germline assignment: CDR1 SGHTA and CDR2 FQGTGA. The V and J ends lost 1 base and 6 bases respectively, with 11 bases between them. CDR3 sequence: CASSLNGGTDTQYF. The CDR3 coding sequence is TGTGCCAGCAGCTTAAACGGGGGTACGGATACGCAGTATTTT.

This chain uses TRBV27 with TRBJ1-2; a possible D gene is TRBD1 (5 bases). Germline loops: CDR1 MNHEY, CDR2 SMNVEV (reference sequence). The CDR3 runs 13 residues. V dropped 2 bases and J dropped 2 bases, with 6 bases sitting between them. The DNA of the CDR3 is TGTGCCAGCAGTTTAAACAGGAACTATGGCTACACCTTC. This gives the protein CASSLNRNYGYTF.

CDR3 nucleotides: TGTGCCAGCAGTTTCCGGGACAGCGGCGAGCAGTTCTTC. It is translated as CASSFRDSGEQFF. The genes are TRBV6-5 and TRBJ2-1, with 7 nucleotides matching TRBD1. CDR1 is MNHEY, CDR2 SVGAGI, per germline. This CDR3 is 13 amino acids long. The ends lost 4 bases at V and 10 bases at J; junction bases unmatched: 7.

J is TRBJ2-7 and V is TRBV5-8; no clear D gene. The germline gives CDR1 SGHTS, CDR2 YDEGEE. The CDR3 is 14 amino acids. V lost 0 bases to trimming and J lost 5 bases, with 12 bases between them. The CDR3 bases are TGTGCCAGCAGCTTGGTTGCCCGGGTAAACGAGCAGTACTTC. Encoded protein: CASSLVARVNEQYF.

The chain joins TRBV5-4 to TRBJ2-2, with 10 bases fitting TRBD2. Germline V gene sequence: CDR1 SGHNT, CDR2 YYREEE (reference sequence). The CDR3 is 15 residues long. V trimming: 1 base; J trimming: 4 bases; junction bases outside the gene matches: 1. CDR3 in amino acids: CASSLRTSGTGELFF. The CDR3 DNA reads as TGTGCCAGCAGCTTGCGGACTAGCGGCACCGGGGAGCTGTTTTTT.

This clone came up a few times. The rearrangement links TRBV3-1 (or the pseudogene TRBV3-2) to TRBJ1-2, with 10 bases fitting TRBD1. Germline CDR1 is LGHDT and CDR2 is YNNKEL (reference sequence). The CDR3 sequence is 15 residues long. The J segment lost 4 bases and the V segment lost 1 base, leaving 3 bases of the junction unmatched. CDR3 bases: TGTGCCAGCAGCCAAGGGGACAGGGGACCCTATGGCTACACCTTC. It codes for CASSQGDRGPYGYTF.